Each of the 25 T cell receptor beta chains below was sequenced from the same sample in a study of shared clonotypes between healthy human individuals. Measured with immunoSEQ multiplex PCR; TCRdb has only the in-frame clones, and not every one. Of about 380,000 clones listed, around 96% are singletons. The sample consisted of memory CD8+ T cells sorted from blood. Subset defined: CD45RO+ cells pooled with CCR7-negative TemRA cells. Receptors originate from a young man in good health.

This chain links TRBV28 with TRBJ1-1; TRBD1 agrees at 8 bases. The CDR3 consists of 16 residues. V lost 5 bases to trimming and J lost 4 bases; unmatched junction nucleotides: 12. The germline CDR1 and CDR2 sequences are MDHEN and SYDVKM. CDR3 residues: CASSPDIGRGPTEAFF. The CDR3 nucleotides are TGTGCCAGCAGTCCAGACATCGGCAGGGGGCCCACTGAAGCTTTCTTT.

The genes are TRBV27 and TRBJ2-1, with D perhaps being TRBD1 or TRBD2 (5 bases each). Trimming removed 8 bases from V and 2 bases from J, with 13 bases in between. The CDR3 loop spans 14 amino acids. Germline values: CDR1 MNHEY, CDR2 SMNVEV (reference sequence). The chain's CDR3 is CASRDPRAYNEQFF. CDR3 bases: TGTGCCAGCCGGGACCCCAGAGCCTACAATGAGCAGTTCTTC.

Concerning this clone: Additional DNA sequences in this sample encode the identical CDR3. V and J are TRBV5-1 and TRBJ2-7, with D unclear. The CDR3 spans 14 residues. Between the trimmed V and J ends, which lost 0 bases and 0 bases, there was a span of 7 bases. The germline V gene has CDR1 SGHRS and CDR2 YFSETQ. This CDR3 reads CASSLGQNSYEQYF. CDR3 in DNA: TGCGCCAGCAGCTTGGGGCAGAACTCCTACGAGCAGTACTTC.

This rearrangement joins TRBV28 to TRBJ2-5; D not resolved. CDR1 MDHEN and CDR2 SYDVKM come from the germline V gene. V shed 7 bases and J shed 5 bases, with 8 bases lying between them. The CDR3 is made up of 11 amino acids. The CDR3 DNA reads as TGTGCCAGCATGTCGTGGGAGACCCAGTACTTC. Amino acid sequence: CASMSWETQYF.

CDR3 nucleotide sequence: TGTGCCAGCAGTTCTGCCGGGACTAGCGGGACAGATACGCAGTATTTT. Translated, it gives CASSSAGTSGTDTQYF. This chain connects TRBV6-6 to TRBJ2-3; 12 nucleotides line up with TRBD2. The germline CDR1 and CDR2 sequences are MNHNY and SVGAGI (reference sequence). The CDR3 spans 16 residues. J lost 3 bases, V lost 4 bases, and 5 bases had no gene match.

The rearrangement links TRBV7-9 to TRBJ1-2; TRBD1 matches 8 bases. This CDR3 is built from 12 residues. Trimming cost V 5 bases and J 8 bases; bases outside gene matches: 4. Per the germline V gene, CDR1 is SEHNR and CDR2 is FQNEAQ (reference sequence). CDR3 sequence: CASSQTGEGYTF. DNA of the CDR3: TGTGCCAGCAGCCAGACAGGGGAAGGCTACACCTTC.

V and J are TRBV28 and TRBJ2-7; D is possibly TRBD2 (6 bases). Germline CDR1 and CDR2: MDHEN and SYDVKM. CDR3 length: 14 amino acids. V was clipped by 5 bases and J by 2 bases, with 13 bases between them. Here the CDR3 reads CASSPGTHTYEQYF. CDR3 nucleotides: TGTGCCAGCAGTCCCGGGACTCACACCTACGAGCAGTACTTC.

V usage is TRBV18 and J usage is TRBJ1-6, with 8 bases matching TRBD1. CDR1 is KGHSH and CDR2 is LQKENI in the germline V gene. The CDR3 has 15 residues. After removal of 1 base from V and 7 bases from J, the junction contained 3 bases not matched to a gene. DNA for the CDR3: TGTGCCAGCTCACCACAGGACAGGGCGAATTCACCCCTCCACTTT. This translates into CASSPQDRANSPLHF.

The CDR3 nucleotides are TGCGCCAGCAGCTTGTTCGGGGAGGCCAACACTGAAGCTTTCTTT. It is translated as CASSLFGEANTEAFF. The chain joins TRBV5-1 to TRBJ1-1; no clear D gene. Germline V gene sequence: CDR1 SGHRS, CDR2 YFSETQ. Trimming pared 1 base from V and 2 bases from J, leaving 12 bases between. This CDR3 region has 15 residues.

The rearrangement joins TRBV2 to TRBJ2-5; TRBD2 agrees at 11 bases. CDR1 and CDR2 from the germline V gene are SNHLY and FYNNEI. This CDR3 region has 15 residues. The trim removed 6 bases at V and 2 bases at J, leaving 5 bases unmatched. CDR3 DNA sequence: TGTGCCAGCAGCACTAGCGGGAGTTCTCAAGAGACCCAGTACTTC. Protein product: CASSTSGSSQETQYF.

This chain uses TRBV18 with TRBJ1-2, with D possibly being TRBD1 (6 bases). The V gene lost 3 bases and the J gene lost 5 bases, with 22 bases spanning the gap. The CDR3 is 17 amino acids. In germline, CDR1 is KGHSH, CDR2 LQKENI. The CDR3: CASSPIWDSTGEYGYTF. The DNA of the CDR3 is TGTGCCAGCTCACCGATATGGGATTCGACAGGCGAGTATGGCTACACCTTC.

This clone was picked up one time. Written as DNA, the CDR3 is TGCGCCAGCAGCCCCATCGACAGGGACTATGGCTACACCTTC. Protein product: CASSPIDRDYGYTF. The chain uses TRBV4-1 and TRBJ1-2; 7 bases fit TRBD1. The CDR3 is made up of 14 amino acids. V was clipped by 4 bases and J by 3 bases; unmatched bases: 5. Per germline, CDR1 MGHRA and CDR2 YSYEKL.

This chain joins TRBV5-4 and TRBJ2-1; TRBD2 aligns across 8 bases. CDR1 is SGHNT and CDR2 is YYREEE in the germline V gene (reference sequence). This CDR3 spans 15 amino acids. The V segment lost 0 bases and the J segment 6 bases; nucleotides outside the gene matches: 5. The CDR3 loop reads CASSLAGRAGNEQFF. The DNA of the CDR3 is TGTGCCAGCAGCTTGGCCGGGAGGGCCGGCAATGAGCAGTTCTTC.

This chain uses TRBV18 with TRBJ2-1; 9 nucleotides agree with TRBD1. The ends lost 8 bases at V and 3 bases at J; junction bases unmatched: 8. Germline CDR1 and CDR2: KGHSH and LQKENI. The CDR3 is 15 residues long. This chain's CDR3 is CASAPGTGYYNEQFF. Written as DNA, the CDR3 is TGTGCCAGCGCCCCCGGGACAGGGTACTACAATGAGCAGTTCTTC.

The J gene is TRBJ2-2, the V gene TRBV7-3, with 8 bases lining up with TRBD2. Germline CDR1 reads SGHTA; CDR2 reads FQGTGA. The CDR3 totals 16 residues. J gave up 7 bases and V 1 base, and 8 bases lay outside the gene matches. The CDR3 reads CASSLIRAGASGELFF. In DNA, the CDR3 is TGTGCCAGCAGCTTAATAAGAGCGGGAGCGAGCGGGGAGCTGTTTTTT. Using reference TRBV7-3 and TRBJ2-2 for the parts outside the CDR3, the full variable domain is GAGVSQTPSNKVTEKGKYVELRCDPISGHTALYWYRQSLGQGPEFLIYFQGTGAADDSGLPNDRFFAVRPEGSVSTLKIQRTERGDSAVYLCASSLIRAGASGELFFGEGSRLTVL.

J is TRBJ2-7 and V is TRBV7-2; 11 bases map to TRBD2. Per the germline V gene, CDR1 is SGHTA and CDR2 is FQGNSA. The V segment lost 1 base and the J segment 4 bases; nucleotides outside the gene matches: 3. There are 15 residues in the CDR3. The CDR3 region is CASSLVLAGVYEQYF. CDR3 DNA: TGTGCCAGCAGCTTAGTACTAGCGGGAGTTTACGAGCAGTACTTC.

The chain uses TRBV19 and TRBJ2-1; D is unclear. The CDR3 is made up of 10 amino acids. The germline CDR1 and CDR2 sequences are LNHDA and SQIVND (reference sequence). V gave up 10 bases and J gave up 4 bases, with 5 bases separating them. The CDR3 loop reads CATGYNEQFF. The CDR3 nucleotides read TGTGCCACAGGATACAATGAGCAGTTCTTC. The full variable domain, completed using reference TRBV19 and TRBJ2-1, is DGGITQSPKYLFRKEGQNVTLSCEQNLNHDAMYWYRQDPGQGLRLIYYSQIVNDFQKGDIAEGYSVSREKKESFPLTVTSAQKNPTAFYLCATGYNEQFFGPGTRLTVL.

V is TRBV30 and J is TRBJ2-5; perhaps TRBD2 as D (5 bases). The length of the CDR3 is 13 residues. From germline, CDR1 is GTSNPN and CDR2 SVGIG (reference sequence). V lost 1 base, J lost 3 bases, and 9 bases lay in between. CDR3 in amino acids: CAWSGWTEETQYF. The CDR3 bases are TGTGCCTGGAGTGGCTGGACTGAAGAGACCCAGTACTTC.

This chain uses TRBV7-9 with TRBJ2-5; no firm D call. This CDR3 region has 12 residues. The V gene's germline CDR1 is SEHNR and CDR2 FQNEAQ (reference sequence). V dropped 3 bases and J dropped 2 bases, with 4 bases sitting between them. CDR3 nucleotide sequence: TGTGCCAGCAGCTTCGGACAAGAGACCCAGTACTTC. Encoded protein: CASSFGQETQYF.

This chain links TRBV27 with TRBJ2-1; TRBD2 aligns across 8 bases. The ends lost 6 bases at V and 5 bases at J; junction bases unmatched: 18. Per the germline V gene, CDR1 is MNHEY and CDR2 is SMNVEV (reference sequence). There are 18 residues in the CDR3. CDR3 DNA sequence: TGTGCCAGCAGGCGGTCGCGGGAGGCGGGAGTAAAGAACAATGAGCAGTTCTTC. Protein sequence: CASRRSREAGVKNNEQFF.

Concerning this clone: One end of the junction does not line up with germline, which may come from a read error. The chain has TRBV29-1 and TRBJ2-5; D possibly matches TRBD1 or TRBD2 (5 bases each). This CDR3 has 13 amino acids. Germline CDR1 reads SQVTM; CDR2 reads ANQGSEA. The CDR3 sequence: CSVPRGPQETQHF. The CDR3 DNA is TGCAGCGTTCCCCGGGGCCCACAAGAGACCCAGCACTTC.

The chain couples TRBV5-1 to TRBJ2-7; the D is unclear. Germline V CDR1 and CDR2: SGHRS, YFSETQ. This CDR3 spans 13 amino acids. V shed 1 base and J shed 3 bases, with 8 bases lying between them. CDR3 sequence reads: CASSLTSYYEQYF. As DNA, the CDR3 is TGCGCCAGCAGCTTGACCAGCTACTACGAGCAGTACTTC.

The chain is built from TRBV7-2 and TRBJ2-4, with 12 bases fitting TRBD2. After removal of 1 base from V and 6 bases from J, the junction contained 13 bases not matched to a gene. This CDR3 is 19 amino acids long. CDR1 SGHTA and CDR2 FQGNSA come from the germline V gene. CDR3 in DNA: TGTGCCAGCAGCTTAGTGAGCCTAGCGGGGGGGAGAAGGGCAAACATTCAGTACTTC. Translated: CASSLVSLAGGRRANIQYF.

The gene calls are TRBV2 and TRBJ1-2, with D maybe TRBD1 (6 bases). This CDR3 has 17 residues. With 7 bases removed from V and 1 base from J, the gap between germline ends came to 22 bases. Germline loops: CDR1 SNHLY, CDR2 FYNNEI. The CDR3 nucleotides read TGTGCCAGCAAATATCCGCTCGGGGCAGGGGATAACTATGGCTACACCTTC. Translating it yields CASKYPLGAGDNYGYTF.

Only one count was recorded for this clone. The chain recombines TRBV30 with TRBJ2-3; 13 nucleotides line up with TRBD2. The germline V gene has CDR1 GTSNPN and CDR2 SVGIG (reference sequence). V gave up 5 bases and J gave up 4 bases; unmatched junction bases: 0. The CDR3 sequence is 13 residues long. This CDR3 is CAWGLAGADTQYF. The DNA for the CDR3 is TGTGCCTGGGGACTAGCGGGAGCAGATACGCAGTATTTT.